The 6 T cell receptor beta chains presented below share a single source sample, sequenced in a study of T cell repertoires in ileal Crohn's disease. Using immunoSEQ multiplex PCR, the repertoire was profiled, and TCRdb retains in-frame clones only, with some absent. Among fewer than 10,000 clones listed, around four fifths were seen once. The source material was ileal tissue. The receptors were gathered from an adult with Crohn's disease.

The chain couples TRBV4-3 to TRBJ2-7; tentatively, D is TRBD1 (5 bases). Germline values: CDR1 LGHNA, CDR2 YSLEER. CDR3 length: 14 residues. The V gene lost 4 bases and the J gene lost 3 bases, with 13 bases spanning the gap. The CDR3, as DNA: TGCGCCAGCAGCCCCCGACAGTACTACTACGAGCAGTACTTC. Its translation: CASSPRQYYYEQYF.

The chain links TRBV11-3 to TRBJ2-2; no reliable D call. The V end lost 5 bases, the J end lost 6 bases, and 7 bases lay between the germline ends. The CDR3 has 12 residues. Germline V gene sequence: CDR1 SGHNT, CDR2 YENEEA. CDR3 amino acids: CASSTRSGELFF. In DNA, the CDR3 is TGTGCCAGCAGCACTCGGTCCGGGGAGCTGTTTTTT.

This clone was seen just once. The chain combines TRBV10-2 with TRBJ1-2; 9 positions match TRBD1. V was pared by 4 bases and J by 3 bases, with 0 bases of the junction left unmatched. The germline gives CDR1 WSHSY, CDR2 SAAADI. The CDR3 totals 13 residues. The CDR3 region has the DNA TGCGCCAGCAGTGGGACAGGGGACTATGGCTACACCTTC. Protein: CASSGTGDYGYTF.

This clone has just one count. The chain is built from TRBV2 and TRBJ1-2; no clear D gene. The germline V gene has CDR1 SNHLY and CDR2 FYNNEI. The length of the CDR3 is 13 residues. Deletions cut 7 bases from V and 4 bases from J, with 13 bases between. The CDR3 DNA follows: TGTGCCAGCAAAACGGACTCCACCTATGGCTACACCTTC. Translating it yields CASKTDSTYGYTF.

CDR3 bases: TGTGCCAGCAGCTTAGCGCCGGGGACGGGAGCCTACGAGCAGTACTTC. Protein sequence: CASSLAPGTGAYEQYF. V and J are TRBV7-2 and TRBJ2-7, with D possibly matching TRBD2 (6 bases). CDR1 is SGHTA, CDR2 FQGNSA, per germline. V was shortened by 0 bases and J by 2 bases, with 14 bases between the two germline ends. The CDR3 totals 16 residues.

The gene calls are TRBV7-9 and TRBJ1-2; no clear D gene. Germline V gene data show CDR1 as SEHNR and CDR2 as FQNEAQ (reference sequence). The CDR3 extends over 14 amino acids. Trimming stripped 4 bases from V and 6 bases from J, with 15 bases between. The CDR3 DNA reads as TGTGCCAGCAGCTCGCCACGCAGGTCCGATGGCTACACCTTC. It codes for CASSSPRRSDGYTF.